The text below deals with one T cell receptor beta chain. Germline values: CDR1 LNHDA, CDR2 SQIVND (reference sequence). The CDR3 contains 15 residues. V lost 5 bases to trimming and J lost 6 bases; unmatched junction nucleotides: 3. The data were taken from a study of control samples from healthy donors and cancer patients. Libraries were prepared by immunoSEQ multiplex PCR; TCRdb keeps only in-frame clonotypes and omits some of them. The sample shows approximately 210,000 clones, 90% to 95% of them seen only once. This sequence joins TRBV19 and TRBJ2-3, with TRBD2 identical over 15 bases. This TCR came from a man younger than 45 in good health. Input material: blood. The CDR3 here is CASSPGTSGGDTQYF. CDR3 DNA sequence: TGTGCCAGTAGTCCCGGGACTAGCGGGGGGGATACGCAGTATTTT.